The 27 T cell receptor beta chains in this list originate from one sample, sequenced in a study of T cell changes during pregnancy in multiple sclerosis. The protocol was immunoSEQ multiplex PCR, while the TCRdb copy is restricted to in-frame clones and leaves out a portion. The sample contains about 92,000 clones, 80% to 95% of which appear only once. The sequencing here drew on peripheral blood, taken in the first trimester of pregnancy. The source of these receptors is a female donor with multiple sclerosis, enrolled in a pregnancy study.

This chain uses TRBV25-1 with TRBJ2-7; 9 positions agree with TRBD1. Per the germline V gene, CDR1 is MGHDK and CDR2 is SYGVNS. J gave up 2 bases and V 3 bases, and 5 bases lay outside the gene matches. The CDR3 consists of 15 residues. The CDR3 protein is CASSDPGQGTYEQYF. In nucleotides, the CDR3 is TGTGCCAGCAGTGATCCCGGACAGGGGACCTACGAGCAGTACTTC.

The CDR3 DNA reads TGTGCCAGCAGAGGTGTGAGGGCCGACGTCGGTGAAGCTTTCTTT. Translating gives CASRGVRADVGEAFF. The V gene is TRBV28, the J gene TRBJ1-1; no clear D. Germline CDR1 is MDHEN and CDR2 is SYDVKM. With 6 bases removed from V and 7 bases from J, the gap between germline ends came to 21 bases. This CDR3 is built from 15 residues.

The CDR3 sequence: CASSPRPGLAGRGELFF. The CDR3 DNA reads as TGTGCCAGCAGCCCTCGCCCGGGACTAGCGGGAAGGGGGGAGCTGTTTTTT. The V gene is TRBV7-6, the J gene TRBJ2-2; the match to TRBD2 covers 13 bases. Germline CDR1 reads SGHVS; CDR2 reads FNYEAQ. V lost 5 bases to trimming and J lost 8 bases; unmatched junction nucleotides: 11. The CDR3 consists of 17 residues.

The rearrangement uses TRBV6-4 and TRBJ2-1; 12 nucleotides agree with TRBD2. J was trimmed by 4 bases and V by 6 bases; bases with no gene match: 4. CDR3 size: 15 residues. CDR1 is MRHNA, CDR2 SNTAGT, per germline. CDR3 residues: CASSQTSGGYNEQFF. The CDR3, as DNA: TGTGCCAGCAGCCAGACTAGCGGGGGATACAATGAGCAGTTCTTC.

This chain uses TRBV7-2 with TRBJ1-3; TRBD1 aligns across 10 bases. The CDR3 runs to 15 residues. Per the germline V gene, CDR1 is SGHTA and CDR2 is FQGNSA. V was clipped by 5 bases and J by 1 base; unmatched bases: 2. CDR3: CASSQGQGSGNTIYF. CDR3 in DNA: TGTGCCAGCAGCCAGGGACAGGGGTCTGGAAACACCATATATTTT.

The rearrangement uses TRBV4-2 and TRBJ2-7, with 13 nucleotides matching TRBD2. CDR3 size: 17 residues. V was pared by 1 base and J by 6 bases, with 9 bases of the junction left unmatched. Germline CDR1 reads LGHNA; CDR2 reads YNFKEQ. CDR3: CASSQASGTSGIFEQYF. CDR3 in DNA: TGTGCCAGCAGCCAAGCCTCAGGGACTAGCGGGATATTCGAGCAGTACTTC.

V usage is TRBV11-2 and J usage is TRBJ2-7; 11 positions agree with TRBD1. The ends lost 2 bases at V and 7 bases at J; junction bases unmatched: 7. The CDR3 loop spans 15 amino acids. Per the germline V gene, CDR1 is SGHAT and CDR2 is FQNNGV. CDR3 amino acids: CASSLKDRGREEQYF. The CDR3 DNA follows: TGTGCCAGCAGCTTAAAGGACAGGGGGCGTGAGGAGCAGTACTTC.

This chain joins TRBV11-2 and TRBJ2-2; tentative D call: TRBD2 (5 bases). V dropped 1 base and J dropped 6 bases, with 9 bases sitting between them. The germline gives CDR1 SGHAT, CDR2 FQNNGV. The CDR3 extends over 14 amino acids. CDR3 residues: CASSLGVASGELFF. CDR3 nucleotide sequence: TGTGCCAGCAGCTTAGGGGTAGCGTCCGGGGAGCTGTTTTTT.

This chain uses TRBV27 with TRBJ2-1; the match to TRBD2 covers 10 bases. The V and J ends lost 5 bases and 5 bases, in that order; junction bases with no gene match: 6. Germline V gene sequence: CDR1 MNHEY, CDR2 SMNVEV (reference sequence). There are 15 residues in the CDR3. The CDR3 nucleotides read TGTGCCAGCAGTAGTTGGACTAGCGGCCACAATGAGCAGTTCTTC. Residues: CASSSWTSGHNEQFF.

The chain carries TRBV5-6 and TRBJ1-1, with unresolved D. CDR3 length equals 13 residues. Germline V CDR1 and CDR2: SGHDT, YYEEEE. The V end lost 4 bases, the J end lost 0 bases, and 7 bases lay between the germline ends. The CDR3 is CASSIGVNTEAFF. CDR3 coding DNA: TGTGCCAGCAGCATCGGGGTGAACACTGAAGCTTTCTTT.

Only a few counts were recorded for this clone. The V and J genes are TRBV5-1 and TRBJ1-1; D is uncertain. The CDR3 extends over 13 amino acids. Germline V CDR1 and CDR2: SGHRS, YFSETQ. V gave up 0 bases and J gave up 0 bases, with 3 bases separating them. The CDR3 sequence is CASSLVVNTEAFF. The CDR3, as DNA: TGCGCCAGCAGCTTGGTCGTGAACACTGAAGCTTTCTTT.

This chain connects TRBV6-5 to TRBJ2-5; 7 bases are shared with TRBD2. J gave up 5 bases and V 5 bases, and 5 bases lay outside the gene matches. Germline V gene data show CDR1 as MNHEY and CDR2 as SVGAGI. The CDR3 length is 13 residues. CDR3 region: CASSPGTMETQYF. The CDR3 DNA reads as TGTGCCAGCAGTCCAGGGACTATGGAGACCCAGTACTTC.

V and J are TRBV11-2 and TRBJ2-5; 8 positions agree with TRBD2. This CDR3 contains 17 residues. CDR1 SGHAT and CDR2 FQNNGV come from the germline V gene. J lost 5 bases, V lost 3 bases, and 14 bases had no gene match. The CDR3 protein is CASSLGVAGTEVETQYF. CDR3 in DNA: TGTGCCAGCAGCTTGGGAGTAGCGGGGACCGAGGTGGAGACCCAGTACTTC.

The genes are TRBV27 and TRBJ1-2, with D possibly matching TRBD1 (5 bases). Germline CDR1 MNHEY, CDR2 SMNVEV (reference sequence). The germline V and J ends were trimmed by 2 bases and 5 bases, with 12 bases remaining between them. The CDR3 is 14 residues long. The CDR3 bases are TGTGCCAGCAGTTTAAGAAGGGAGGGGTATGGCTACACCTTC. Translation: CASSLRREGYGYTF.

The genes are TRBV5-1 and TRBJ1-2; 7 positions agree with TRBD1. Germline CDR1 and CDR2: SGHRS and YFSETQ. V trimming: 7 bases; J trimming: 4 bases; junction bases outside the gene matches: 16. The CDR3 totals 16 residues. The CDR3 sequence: CASRSGKGGFAYGYTF. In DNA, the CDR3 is TGCGCCAGCCGGTCGGGGAAAGGGGGCTTTGCCTATGGCTACACCTTC.

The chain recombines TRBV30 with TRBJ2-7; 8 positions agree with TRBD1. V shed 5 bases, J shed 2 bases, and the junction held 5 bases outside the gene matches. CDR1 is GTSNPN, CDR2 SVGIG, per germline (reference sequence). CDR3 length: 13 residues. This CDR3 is CAWQGASTYEQYF. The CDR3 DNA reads TGTGCCTGGCAGGGGGCTTCCACCTACGAGCAGTACTTC.

The CDR3 nucleotides are TGTGCCAGCAGTTACTCTACAGAGCACTATGGCTACACCTTC. It is translated as CASSYSTEHYGYTF. The chain joins TRBV6-5 to TRBJ1-2; D is unresolved. V lost 0 bases and J lost 3, with 8 bases in between. The germline V gene has CDR1 MNHEY and CDR2 SVGAGI. The CDR3 length is 14 residues.

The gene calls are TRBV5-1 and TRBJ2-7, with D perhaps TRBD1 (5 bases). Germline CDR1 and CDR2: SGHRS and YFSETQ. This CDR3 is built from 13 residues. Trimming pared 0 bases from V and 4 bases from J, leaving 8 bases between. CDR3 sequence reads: CASSLDPGYEQYF. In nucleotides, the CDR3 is TGCGCCAGCAGCTTGGATCCAGGGTACGAGCAGTACTTC.

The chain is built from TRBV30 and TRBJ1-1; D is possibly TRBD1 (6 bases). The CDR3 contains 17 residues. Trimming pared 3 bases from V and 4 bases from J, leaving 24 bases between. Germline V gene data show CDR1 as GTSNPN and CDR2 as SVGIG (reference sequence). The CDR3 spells CAWSPLPLYRVGTEAFF. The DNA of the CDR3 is TGTGCCTGGAGCCCTCTCCCTTTATACAGGGTTGGCACTGAAGCTTTCTTT.

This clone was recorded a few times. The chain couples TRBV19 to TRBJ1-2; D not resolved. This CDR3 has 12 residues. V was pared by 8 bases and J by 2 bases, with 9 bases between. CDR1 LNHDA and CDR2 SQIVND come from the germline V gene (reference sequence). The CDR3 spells CASLTRNYGYTF. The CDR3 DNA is TGTGCCAGTTTGACACGAAACTATGGCTACACCTTC.

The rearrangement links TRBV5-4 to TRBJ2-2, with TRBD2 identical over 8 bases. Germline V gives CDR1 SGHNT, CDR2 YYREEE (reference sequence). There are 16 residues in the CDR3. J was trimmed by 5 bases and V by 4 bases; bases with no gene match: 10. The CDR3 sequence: CASSNKRGGLTGELFF. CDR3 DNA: TGTGCCAGCAGCAACAAACGGGGGGGTTTAACCGGGGAGCTGTTTTTT.

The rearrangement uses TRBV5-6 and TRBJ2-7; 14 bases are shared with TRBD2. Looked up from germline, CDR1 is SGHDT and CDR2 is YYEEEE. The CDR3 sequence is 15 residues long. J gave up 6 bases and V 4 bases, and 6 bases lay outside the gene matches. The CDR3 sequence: CASSSGLAGGREQYF. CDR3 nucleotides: TGTGCCAGCAGCAGCGGACTAGCGGGAGGCCGCGAGCAGTACTTC.

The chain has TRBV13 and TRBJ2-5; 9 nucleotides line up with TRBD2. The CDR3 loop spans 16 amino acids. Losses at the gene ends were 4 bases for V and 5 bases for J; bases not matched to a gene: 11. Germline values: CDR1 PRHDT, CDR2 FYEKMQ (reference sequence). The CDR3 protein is CASSSNLAGDTETQYF. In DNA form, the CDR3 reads TGTGCCAGCAGCTCAAATTTAGCGGGAGATACGGAGACCCAGTACTTC.

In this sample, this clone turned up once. The CDR3 region is CASSNRQGARYGNTIYF. CDR3 DNA sequence: TGTGCCAGCAGCAACCGACAGGGAGCCCGATATGGAAACACCATATATTTT. The V gene is TRBV5-8, the J gene TRBJ1-3, with 7 positions matching TRBD1. V lost 4 bases, J lost 3 bases, and 13 bases stayed unmatched. The CDR3 sequence is 17 residues long. CDR1 is SGHTS and CDR2 is YDEGEE in the germline V gene.

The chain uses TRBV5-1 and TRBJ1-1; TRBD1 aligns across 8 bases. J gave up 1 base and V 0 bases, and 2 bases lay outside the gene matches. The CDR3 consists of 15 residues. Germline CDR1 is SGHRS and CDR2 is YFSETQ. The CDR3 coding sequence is TGCGCCAGCAGCTTGGCCGACAGGGGGAACACTGAAGCTTTCTTT. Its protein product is CASSLADRGNTEAFF. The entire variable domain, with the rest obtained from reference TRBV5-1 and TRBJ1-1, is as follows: KAGVTQTPRYLIKTRGQQVTLSCSPISGHRSVSWYQQTPGQGLQFLFEYFSETQRNKGNFPGRFSGRQFSNSRSEMNVSTLELGDSALYLCASSLADRGNTEAFFGQGTRLTVV.

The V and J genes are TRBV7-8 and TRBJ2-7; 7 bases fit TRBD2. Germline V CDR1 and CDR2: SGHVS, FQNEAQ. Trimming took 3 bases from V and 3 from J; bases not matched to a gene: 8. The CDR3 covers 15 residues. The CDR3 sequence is CASSLEAGKLYEQYF. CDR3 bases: TGTGCCAGCAGCTTGGAAGCGGGAAAGCTCTACGAGCAGTACTTC.

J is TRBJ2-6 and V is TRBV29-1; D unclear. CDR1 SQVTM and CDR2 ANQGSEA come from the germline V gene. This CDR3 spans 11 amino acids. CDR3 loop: CSGIVANVLTF. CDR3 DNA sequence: TGCAGTGGTATAGTGGCCAACGTCCTGACTTTC.